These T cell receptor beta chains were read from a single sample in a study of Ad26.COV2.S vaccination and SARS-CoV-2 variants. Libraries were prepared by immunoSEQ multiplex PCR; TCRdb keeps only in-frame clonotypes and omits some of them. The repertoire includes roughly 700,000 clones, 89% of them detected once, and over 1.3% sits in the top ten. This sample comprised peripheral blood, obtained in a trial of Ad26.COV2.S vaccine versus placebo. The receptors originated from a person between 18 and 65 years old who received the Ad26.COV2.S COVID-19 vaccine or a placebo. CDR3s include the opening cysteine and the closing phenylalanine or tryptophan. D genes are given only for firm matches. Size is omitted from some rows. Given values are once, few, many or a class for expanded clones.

cdr3_aa: CASSYSGGQNTGELFF
cdr3_nt: TGTGCCAGCAGTTACTCAGGGGGCCAGAACACCGGGGAGCTGTTTTTT
clone_size: NA
v_call: TRBV6-2/TRBV6-3
j_call: TRBJ2-2
d_call: TRBD1

cdr3_aa: CASSQKQGGGELFF
cdr3_nt: TGCGCCAGCAGCCAAAAACAGGGGGGCGGGGAGCTGTTTTTT
clone_size: NA
v_call: TRBV4-3
j_call: TRBJ2-2
d_call: TRBD1

cdr3_aa: CASSPPGPGTGPYEQYF
cdr3_nt: TGTGCCAGCTCACCACCGGGACCCGGGACAGGGCCCTACGAGCAGTACTTC
clone_size: NA
v_call: TRBV18
j_call: TRBJ2-7
d_call: TRBD1

cdr3_aa: CASSESWDRIITGTDTQYF
cdr3_nt: TGTGCCAGCAGTGAAAGTTGGGACAGGATTATTACTGGCACAGATACGCAGTATTTT
clone_size: NA
v_call: TRBV6-1
j_call: TRBJ2-3
d_call: TRBD1

cdr3_aa: CASSPGGGPSTDTQYF
cdr3_nt: TGTGCCAGCAGCCCAGGGGGGGGTCCGAGCACAGATACGCAGTATTTT
clone_size: once
v_call: TRBV11-3
j_call: TRBJ2-3
d_call: NA

cdr3_aa: CASSYSGLAAYEQYF
cdr3_nt: TGTGCCAGCAGTTACTCGGGGCTAGCGGCGTACGAGCAGTACTTC
clone_size: NA
v_call: TRBV6-5
j_call: TRBJ2-7
d_call: TRBD2

cdr3_aa: CASSRGGLGAPLHF
cdr3_nt: TGTGCCAGCAGCCGCGGGGGCCTAGGAGCACCCCTCCACTTT
clone_size: NA
v_call: TRBV14
j_call: TRBJ1-6
d_call: NA

cdr3_aa: CASSQDAGPLLNSPLHF
cdr3_nt: TGTGCCAGCAGCCAAGACGCGGGGCCGCTTTTAAATTCACCCCTCCACTTT
clone_size: NA
v_call: TRBV4-2
j_call: TRBJ1-6
d_call: NA

cdr3_aa: CASSSRSGRGYVYTEAFF
cdr3_nt: TGTGCCAGCAGTTCCCGAAGCGGCAGGGGGTACGTATACACTGAAGCTTTCTTT
clone_size: NA
v_call: TRBV27
j_call: TRBJ1-1
d_call: TRBD1

cdr3_aa: CASSYSTAGGGNTIYF
cdr3_nt: TGTGCCAGCAGTTACTCGACCGCAGGCGGTGGAAACACCATATATTTT
clone_size: NA
v_call: TRBV6-5
j_call: TRBJ1-3
d_call: NA

cdr3_aa: CAISDSSGNTDTQYF
cdr3_nt: TGTGCCATCAGTGACTCTAGCGGGAACACAGATACGCAGTATTTT
clone_size: NA
v_call: TRBV10-3
j_call: TRBJ2-3
d_call: TRBD2

cdr3_aa: CASSFRTNTEAFF
cdr3_nt: TGTGCCAGCTCTTTTAGGACCAACACTGAAGCTTTCTTT
clone_size: NA
v_call: TRBV6-5
j_call: TRBJ1-1
d_call: NA

cdr3_aa: CASSPLGDTEAFF
cdr3_nt: TGTGCCAGCAGCCCGCTGGGGGACACTGAAGCTTTCTTT
clone_size: NA
v_call: TRBV6-2/TRBV6-3
j_call: TRBJ1-1
d_call: NA

cdr3_aa: CASSPLYGSPNYGYTF
cdr3_nt: TGTGCCAGCAGTCCCCTTTATGGGAGCCCGAACTATGGCTACACCTTC
clone_size: NA
v_call: TRBV27
j_call: TRBJ1-2
d_call: NA

cdr3_aa: CASSRGTSGGETQYF
cdr3_nt: TGTGCCAGCAGTCGGGGGACTAGCGGGGGCGAGACCCAGTACTTC
clone_size: NA
v_call: TRBV27
j_call: TRBJ2-5
d_call: TRBD2

cdr3_aa: CASSRQGGGYTF
cdr3_nt: TGTGCCAGCAGCAGACAGGGGGGTGGCTACACCTTC
clone_size: few
v_call: TRBV9
j_call: TRBJ1-2
d_call: TRBD1

cdr3_aa: CAWSGTGGCLF
cdr3_nt: TGTGCCTGGAGTGGGACAGGAGGATGCCTCTTC
clone_size: NA
v_call: TRBV30
j_call: TRBJ1-2
d_call: TRBD1

cdr3_aa: CASSLGGSNTGELFF
cdr3_nt: TGCGCCAGCTCATTGGGGGGGTCGAACACCGGGGAGCTGTTTTTT
clone_size: NA
v_call: TRBV5-1
j_call: TRBJ2-2
d_call: TRBD2

cdr3_aa: CAISHTSGTYEQYF
cdr3_nt: TGTGCCATCAGTCATACTAGCGGGACCTACGAGCAGTACTTC
clone_size: NA
v_call: TRBV10-3
j_call: TRBJ2-7
d_call: TRBD2

cdr3_aa: CASSDHRWMDTEAFF
cdr3_nt: TGCGCCAGCAGCGACCACCGCTGGATGGACACTGAAGCTTTCTTT
clone_size: NA
v_call: TRBV5-1
j_call: TRBJ1-1
d_call: NA

cdr3_aa: CASSPGRLGSSGANVLTF
cdr3_nt: TGTGCCAGCTCACCGGGACGTCTAGGAAGCTCTGGGGCCAACGTCCTGACTTTC
clone_size: NA
v_call: TRBV18
j_call: TRBJ2-6
d_call: NA

cdr3_aa: CASSSTDRAGEQYF
cdr3_nt: TGCGCCAGCAGCTCGACGGACAGGGCGGGGGAGCAGTACTTC
clone_size: few
v_call: TRBV5-1
j_call: TRBJ2-7
d_call: TRBD1

cdr3_aa: CASSPRSGWADTQYF
cdr3_nt: TGTGCCAGTAGTCCCCGATCCGGTTGGGCAGATACGCAGTATTTT
clone_size: NA
v_call: TRBV19
j_call: TRBJ2-3
d_call: NA

cdr3_aa: CASSPSGNAYNEQFF
cdr3_nt: TGTGCCAGCTCACCTAGCGGGAACGCCTACAATGAGCAGTTCTTC
clone_size: NA
v_call: TRBV18
j_call: TRBJ2-1
d_call: TRBD2

cdr3_aa: CASSPGPGGETQYF
cdr3_nt: TGCGCCAGCAGCCCGGGACCGGGTGGGGAGACCCAGTACTTC
clone_size: NA
v_call: TRBV5-1
j_call: TRBJ2-5
d_call: NA

cdr3_aa: CASSQDRMRATLIDTQYF
cdr3_nt: TGCGCCAGCAGCCAAGACCGGATGAGGGCAACCCTTATAGATACGCAGTATTTT
clone_size: few
v_call: TRBV4-3
j_call: TRBJ2-3
d_call: NA

cdr3_aa: CATSDHPSSHSSYNEQFF
cdr3_nt: TGTGCCACCAGTGACCACCCTAGCTCCCACAGCTCCTACAATGAGCAGTTCTTC
clone_size: NA
v_call: TRBV24-1
j_call: TRBJ2-1
d_call: NA

cdr3_aa: CASSRKSMETQYF
cdr3_nt: TGTGCCAGCTCCAGGAAGTCGATGGAGACCCAGTACTTC
clone_size: NA
v_call: TRBV6-5
j_call: TRBJ2-5
d_call: NA